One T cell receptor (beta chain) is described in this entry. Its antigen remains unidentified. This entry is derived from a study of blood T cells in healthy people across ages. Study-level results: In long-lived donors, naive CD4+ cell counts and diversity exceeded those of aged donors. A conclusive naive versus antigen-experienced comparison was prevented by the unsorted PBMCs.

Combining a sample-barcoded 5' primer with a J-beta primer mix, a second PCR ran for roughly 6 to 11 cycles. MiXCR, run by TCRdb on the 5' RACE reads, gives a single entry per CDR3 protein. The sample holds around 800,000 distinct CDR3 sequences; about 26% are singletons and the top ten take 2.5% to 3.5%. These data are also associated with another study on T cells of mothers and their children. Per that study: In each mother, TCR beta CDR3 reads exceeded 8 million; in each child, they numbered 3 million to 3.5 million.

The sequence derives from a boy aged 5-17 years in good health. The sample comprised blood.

This CDR3 is CSARGILGYEQYF. CDR3 in DNA: TGCAGCGCCCGCGGTATTTTGGGCTACGAGCAGTACTTC. The chain uses TRBV29-1 and TRBJ2-7; no reliable D call. Looked up from germline, CDR1 is SQVTM and CDR2 is ANQGSEA. V was trimmed by 7 bases and J by 3 bases, leaving 16 bases between them. The CDR3 totals 13 residues.